This T cell receptor beta chain derives from a study of shared clonotypes between healthy human individuals. Clones were sequenced by immunoSEQ multiplex PCR, and TCRdb holds only the in-frame ones, with some missing. The sample records under 2,000,000 clones, about 95% being singletons. The naive CD8 subset, CD45RO-negative cells positively selected for CCR7, excluded terminally differentiated effector memory CD45RA+ cells. On this clone itself: No antigen is known for it.

Study observations and caveats: Genetic and exposure-history diversity was limited by the few donors.

The germline V gene encodes CDR1 SGDLS and CDR2 YYNGEE. V was shortened by 2 bases and J by 7 bases, with 12 bases between the two germline ends. The CDR3 is 13 amino acids. What was sequenced was naive CD8+ T cells sorted from blood. The chain links TRBV9 to TRBJ1-1; D ambiguous. This clonotype was sampled from a man younger than 35 in good health. The CDR3: CASSVDGNGEAFF. The CDR3 DNA follows: TGTGCCAGCAGCGTCGACGGGAACGGTGAAGCTTTCTTT.